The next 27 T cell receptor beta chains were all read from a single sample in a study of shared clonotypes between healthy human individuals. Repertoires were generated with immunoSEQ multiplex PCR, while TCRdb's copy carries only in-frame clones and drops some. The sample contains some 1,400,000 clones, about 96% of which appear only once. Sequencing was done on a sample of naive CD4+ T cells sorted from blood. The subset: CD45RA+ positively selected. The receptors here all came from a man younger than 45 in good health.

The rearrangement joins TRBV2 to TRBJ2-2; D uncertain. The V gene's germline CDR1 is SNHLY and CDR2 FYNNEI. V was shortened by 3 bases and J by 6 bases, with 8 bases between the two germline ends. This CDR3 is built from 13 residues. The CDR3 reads CASSEGPAGELFF. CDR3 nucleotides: TGTGCCAGCAGTGAGGGTCCGGCCGGGGAGCTGTTTTTT.

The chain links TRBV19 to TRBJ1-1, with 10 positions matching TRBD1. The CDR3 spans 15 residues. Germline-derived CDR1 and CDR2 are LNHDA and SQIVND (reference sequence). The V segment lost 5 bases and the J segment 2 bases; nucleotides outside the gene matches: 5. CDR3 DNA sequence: TGTGCCAGTAGTCCCAGGGACAGGGGTAACACTGAAGCTTTCTTT. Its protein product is CASSPRDRGNTEAFF.

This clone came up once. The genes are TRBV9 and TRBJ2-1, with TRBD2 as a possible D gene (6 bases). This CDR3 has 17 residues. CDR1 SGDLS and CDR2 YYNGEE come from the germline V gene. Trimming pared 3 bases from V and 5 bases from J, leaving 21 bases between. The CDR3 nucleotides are TGTGCCAGCAGCGGAGACCCGGGAGTAGCGGAAAACAATGAGCAGTTCTTC. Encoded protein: CASSGDPGVAENNEQFF.

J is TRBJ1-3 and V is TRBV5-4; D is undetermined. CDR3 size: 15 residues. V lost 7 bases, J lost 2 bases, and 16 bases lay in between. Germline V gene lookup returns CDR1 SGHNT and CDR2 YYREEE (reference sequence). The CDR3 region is CASVPILSPGNTIYF. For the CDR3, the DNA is TGTGCCAGCGTCCCGATACTATCCCCTGGAAACACCATATATTTT. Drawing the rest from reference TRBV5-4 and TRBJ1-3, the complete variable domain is ETGVTQSPTHLIKTRGQQVTLRCSSQSGHNTVSWYQQALGQGPQFIFQYYREEENGRGNFPPRFSGLQFPNYSSELNVNALELDDSALYLCASVPILSPGNTIYFGEGSWLTVV.

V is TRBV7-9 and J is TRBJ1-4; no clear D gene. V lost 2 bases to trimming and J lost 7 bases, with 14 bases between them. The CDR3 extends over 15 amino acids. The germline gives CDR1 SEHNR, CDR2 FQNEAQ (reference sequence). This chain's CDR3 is CASSLFQPSGEKLFF. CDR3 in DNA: TGTGCCAGCAGCTTATTCCAGCCCAGTGGTGAAAAACTGTTTTTT.

The CDR3 DNA reads TGTGCCAGCAGCCCCGACGAAAACCCCACAGATACGCAGTATTTT. Its protein is CASSPDENPTDTQYF. The chain carries TRBV28 and TRBJ2-3; D not certain. The CDR3 is 15 residues long. V gave up 6 bases and J gave up 2 bases, with 15 bases separating them. From germline, CDR1 is MDHEN and CDR2 SYDVKM. Full variable domain (missing parts from reference TRBV28 and TRBJ2-3): DVKVTQSSRYLVKRTGEKVFLECVQDMDHENMFWYRQDPGLGLRLIYFSYDVKMKEKGDIPEGYSVSREKKERFSLILESASTNQTSMYLCASSPDENPTDTQYFGPGTRLTVL.

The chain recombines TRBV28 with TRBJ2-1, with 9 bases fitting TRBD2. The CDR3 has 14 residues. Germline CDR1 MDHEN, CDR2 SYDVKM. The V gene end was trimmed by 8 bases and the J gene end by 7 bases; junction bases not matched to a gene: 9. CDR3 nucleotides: TGTGCCAGCTGTGAGGCGGGAGGGCCAAATGAGCAGTTCTTC. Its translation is CASCEAGGPNEQFF.

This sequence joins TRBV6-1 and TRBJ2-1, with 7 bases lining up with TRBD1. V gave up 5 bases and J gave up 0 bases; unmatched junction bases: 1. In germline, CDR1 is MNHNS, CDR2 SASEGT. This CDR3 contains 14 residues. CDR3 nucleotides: TGTGCCAGCAGTCGACAGGGCTCCTACAATGAGCAGTTCTTC. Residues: CASSRQGSYNEQFF.

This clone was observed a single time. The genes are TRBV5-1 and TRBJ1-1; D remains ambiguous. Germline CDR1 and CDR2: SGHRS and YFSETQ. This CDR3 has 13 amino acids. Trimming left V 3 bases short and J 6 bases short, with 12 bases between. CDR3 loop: CASSSPDGAEAFF. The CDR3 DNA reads TGCGCCAGCAGCTCACCTGATGGGGCTGAAGCTTTCTTT.

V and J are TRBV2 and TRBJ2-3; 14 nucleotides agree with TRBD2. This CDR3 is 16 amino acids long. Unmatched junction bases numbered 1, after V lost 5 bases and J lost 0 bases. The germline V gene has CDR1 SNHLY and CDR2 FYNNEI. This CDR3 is CASSRLAGGSTDTQYF. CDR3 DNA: TGTGCCAGCAGTCGACTAGCGGGGGGGAGCACAGATACGCAGTATTTT.

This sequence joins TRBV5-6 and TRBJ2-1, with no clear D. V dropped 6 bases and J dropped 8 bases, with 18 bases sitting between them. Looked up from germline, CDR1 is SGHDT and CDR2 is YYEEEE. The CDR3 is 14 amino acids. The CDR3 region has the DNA TGTGCCAGCACCGAGCTTGGTGTAGGGTATGAGCAGTTCTTC. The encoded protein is CASTELGVGYEQFF.

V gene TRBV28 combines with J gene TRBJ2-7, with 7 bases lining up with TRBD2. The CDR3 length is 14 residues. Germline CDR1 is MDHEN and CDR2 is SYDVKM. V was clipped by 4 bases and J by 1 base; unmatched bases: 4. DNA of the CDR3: TGTGCCAGCAGTTCCATAGCGGGTTCCTACGAGCAGTACTTC. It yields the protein CASSSIAGSYEQYF.

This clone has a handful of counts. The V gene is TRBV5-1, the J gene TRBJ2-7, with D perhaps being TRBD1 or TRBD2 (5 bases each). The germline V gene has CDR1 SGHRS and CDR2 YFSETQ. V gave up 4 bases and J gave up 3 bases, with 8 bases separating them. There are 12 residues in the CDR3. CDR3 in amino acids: CASSGTVYEQYF. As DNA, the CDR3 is TGCGCCAGCAGCGGGACGGTCTACGAGCAGTACTTC.

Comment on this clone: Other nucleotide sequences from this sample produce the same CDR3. The CDR3 region is CASSLRGGTDTQYF. CDR3 DNA sequence: TGTGCCAGCAGTCTCAGGGGTGGCACAGATACGCAGTATTTT. This chain uses TRBV28 with TRBJ2-3; weak D call: TRBD1 (6 bases). The V gene lost 5 bases and the J gene lost 1 base, with 10 bases spanning the gap. The CDR3 sequence is 14 residues long. Germline V lookup: CDR1 MDHEN, CDR2 SYDVKM.

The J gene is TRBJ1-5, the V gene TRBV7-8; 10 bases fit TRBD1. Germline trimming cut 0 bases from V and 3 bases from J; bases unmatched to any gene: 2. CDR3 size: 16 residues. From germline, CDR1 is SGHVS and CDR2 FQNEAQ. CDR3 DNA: TGTGCCAGCAGCTTAGCCGGGACAGGGGACAATCAGCCCCAGCATTTT. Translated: CASSLAGTGDNQPQHF.

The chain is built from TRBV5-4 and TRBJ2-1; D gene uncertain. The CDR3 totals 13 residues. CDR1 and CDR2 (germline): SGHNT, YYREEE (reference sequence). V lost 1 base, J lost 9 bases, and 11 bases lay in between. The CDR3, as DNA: TGTGCCAGCAGCTTGACTTTACAGCTTGAGCAGTTCTTC. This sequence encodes CASSLTLQLEQFF.

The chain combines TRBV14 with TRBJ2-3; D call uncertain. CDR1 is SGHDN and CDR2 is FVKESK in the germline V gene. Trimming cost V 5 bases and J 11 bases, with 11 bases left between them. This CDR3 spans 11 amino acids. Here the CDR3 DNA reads TGTGCCAGCAGCACCGGTTATGTGCAGTATTTT. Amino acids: CASSTGYVQYF.

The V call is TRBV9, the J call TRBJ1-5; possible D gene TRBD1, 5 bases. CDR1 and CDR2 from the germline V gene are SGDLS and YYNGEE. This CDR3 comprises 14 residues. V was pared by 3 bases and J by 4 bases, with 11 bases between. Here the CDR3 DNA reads TGTGCCAGCAGCGAGGGGACCCGGAATCAGCCCCAGCATTTT. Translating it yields CASSEGTRNQPQHF.

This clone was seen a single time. CDR3 DNA: TGTGCCAGCAGCTCCCTCGGGGGCTCCTCCTACAATGAGCAGTTCTTC. Protein product: CASSSLGGSSYNEQFF. The V call is TRBV7-8, the J call TRBJ2-1; D possibly uses TRBD1 or TRBD2 (6 bases each). V lost 4 bases and J 0 bases, leaving 13 bases between the germline ends. Looked up from germline, CDR1 is SGHVS and CDR2 is FQNEAQ. The CDR3 length is 16 residues.

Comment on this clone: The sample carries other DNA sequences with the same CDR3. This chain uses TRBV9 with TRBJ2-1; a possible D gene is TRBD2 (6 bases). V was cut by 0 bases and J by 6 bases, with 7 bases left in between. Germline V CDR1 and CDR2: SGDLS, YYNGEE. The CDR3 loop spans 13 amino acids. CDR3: CASSVAGANEQFF. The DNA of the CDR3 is TGTGCCAGCAGCGTAGCGGGAGCCAATGAGCAGTTCTTC.

CDR3: CASSYRMRAFF. CDR3 DNA: TGTGCCAGCAGTTACCGGATGAGAGCTTTCTTT. The chain links TRBV6-5 to TRBJ1-1; D call uncertain. Looked up from germline, CDR1 is MNHEY and CDR2 is SVGAGI. Trimming cost V 2 bases and J 10 bases, with 8 bases left between them. The CDR3 has 11 residues.

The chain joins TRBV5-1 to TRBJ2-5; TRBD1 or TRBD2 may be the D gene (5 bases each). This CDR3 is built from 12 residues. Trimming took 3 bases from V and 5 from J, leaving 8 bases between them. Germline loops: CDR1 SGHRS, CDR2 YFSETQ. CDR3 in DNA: TGCGCCAGCAGCTGGGGGTCGGAGACCCAGTACTTC. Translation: CASSWGSETQYF.

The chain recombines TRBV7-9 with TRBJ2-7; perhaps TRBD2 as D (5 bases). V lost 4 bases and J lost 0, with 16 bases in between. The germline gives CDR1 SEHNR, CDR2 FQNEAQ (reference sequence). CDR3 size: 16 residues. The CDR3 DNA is TGTGCCAGCAGCTATGGACTTCCGACCTACTCCTACGAGCAGTACTTC. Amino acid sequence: CASSYGLPTYSYEQYF.

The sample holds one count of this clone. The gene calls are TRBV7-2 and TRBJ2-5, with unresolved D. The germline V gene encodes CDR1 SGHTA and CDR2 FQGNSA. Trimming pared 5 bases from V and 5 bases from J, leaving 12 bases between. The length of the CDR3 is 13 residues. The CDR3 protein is CASSPILVETQYF. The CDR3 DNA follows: TGTGCCAGCAGCCCTATTTTAGTGGAGACCCAGTACTTC.

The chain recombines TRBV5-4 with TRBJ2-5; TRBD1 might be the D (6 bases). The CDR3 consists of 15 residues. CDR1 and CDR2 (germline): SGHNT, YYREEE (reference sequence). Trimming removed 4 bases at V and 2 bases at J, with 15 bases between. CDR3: CASSSGQKVQETQYF. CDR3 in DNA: TGTGCCAGCAGCAGCGGACAGAAGGTTCAAGAGACCCAGTACTTC.

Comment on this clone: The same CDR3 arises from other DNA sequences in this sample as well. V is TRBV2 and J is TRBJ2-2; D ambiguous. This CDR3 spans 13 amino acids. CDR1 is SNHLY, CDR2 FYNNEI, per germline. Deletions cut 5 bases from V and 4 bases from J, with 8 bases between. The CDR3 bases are TGTGCCAGCAGTAAGGGTGGCACCGGGGAGCTGTTTTTT. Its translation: CASSKGGTGELFF.

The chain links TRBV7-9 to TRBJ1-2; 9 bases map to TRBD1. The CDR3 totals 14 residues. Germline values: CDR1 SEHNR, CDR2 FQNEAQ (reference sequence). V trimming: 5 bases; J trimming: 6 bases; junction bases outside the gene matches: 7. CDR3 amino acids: CASSRFDRGDGYTF. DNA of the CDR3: TGTGCCAGCAGCAGATTCGACAGGGGGGATGGCTACACCTTC.